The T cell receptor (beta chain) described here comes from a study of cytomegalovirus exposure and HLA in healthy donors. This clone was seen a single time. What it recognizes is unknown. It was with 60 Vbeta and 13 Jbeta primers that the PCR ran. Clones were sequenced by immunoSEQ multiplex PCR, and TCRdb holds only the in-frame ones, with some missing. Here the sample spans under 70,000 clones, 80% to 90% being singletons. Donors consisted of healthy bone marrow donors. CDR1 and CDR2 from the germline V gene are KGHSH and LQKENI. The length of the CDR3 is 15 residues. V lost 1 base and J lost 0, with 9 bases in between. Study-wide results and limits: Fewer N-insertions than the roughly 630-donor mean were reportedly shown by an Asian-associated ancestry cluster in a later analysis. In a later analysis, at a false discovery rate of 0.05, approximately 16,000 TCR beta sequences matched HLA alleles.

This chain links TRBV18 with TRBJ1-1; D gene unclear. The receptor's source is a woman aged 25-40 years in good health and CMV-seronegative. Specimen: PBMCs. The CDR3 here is CASSPQRDLNTEAFF. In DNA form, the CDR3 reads TGTGCCAGCTCACCACAACGGGATCTGAACACTGAAGCTTTCTTT.